Below, 7 T cell receptor beta chains from the same sample are listed, as sequenced in a study of blood T cell repertoires in COVID-19. The data were produced by immunoSEQ multiplex PCR, yet TCRdb's version contains in-frame clones alone and is incomplete. The table has 250,000 or so clones, 90% seen once; the top ten hold roughly 4%. Sequencing was performed on PBMCs or T cells enriched from blood (not recorded which). The receptors stem from a woman in her 30s with acute COVID-19.

The chain joins TRBV28 to TRBJ1-3; maybe TRBD1 (6 bases). With 6 bases removed from V and 7 bases from J, the gap between germline ends came to 13 bases. Germline V lookup: CDR1 MDHEN, CDR2 SYDVKM. The length of the CDR3 is 13 residues. The CDR3 region is CASRGHIENTIYF. The DNA of the CDR3 is TGTGCCAGCAGGGGACATATTGAGAACACCATATATTTT.

This clone has a handful of counts. The V call is TRBV6-5, the J call TRBJ2-7, with 9 bases fitting TRBD1. The CDR3 runs to 13 residues. CDR1 is MNHEY and CDR2 is SVGAGI in the germline V gene. The ends lost 6 bases at V and 6 bases at J; junction bases unmatched: 6. CDR3 bases: TGTGCCAGCAGCCGGACAGGGGACAGCGAGCAGTACTTC. Its protein product is CASSRTGDSEQYF.

The gene calls are TRBV12-3 or TRBV12-4 and TRBJ2-7; D unresolved. The CDR3 sequence is 12 residues long. V lost 6 bases and J 4 bases, leaving 10 bases between the germline ends. The CDR3 DNA sequence: TGTGCCAGCAGCCTTACAGTTTACGAGCAGTACTTC. This gives the protein CASSLTVYEQYF.

DNA for the CDR3: TGCAGCGTTGGGGCTGAAAATCAGCCCCAGCATTTT. This sequence encodes CSVGAENQPQHF. The chain links TRBV29-1 to TRBJ1-5; no definite D call. The V gene lost 4 bases and the J gene lost 4 bases, with 8 bases spanning the gap. The germline V gene encodes CDR1 SQVTM and CDR2 ANQGSEA. The CDR3 extends over 12 amino acids.

V is TRBV2 and J is TRBJ1-2, with D possibly being TRBD1 (5 bases). Trimming removed 10 bases at V and 2 bases at J, with 14 bases between. Per germline, CDR1 SNHLY and CDR2 FYNNEI. There are 13 residues in the CDR3. In DNA, the CDR3 is TGTGCCACGACCGGAACAGGAAACTATGGCTACACCTTC. Translation: CATTGTGNYGYTF.

This chain connects TRBV2 to TRBJ1-1; D ambiguous. Germline V gene sequence: CDR1 SNHLY, CDR2 FYNNEI. V lost 3 bases, J lost 1 base, and 9 bases lay in between. This CDR3 has 14 residues. CDR3 sequence reads: CASSDVAENTEAFF. CDR3 sequence (DNA): TGTGCCAGCAGTGACGTGGCAGAGAACACTGAAGCTTTCTTT. Drawing the rest from reference TRBV2 and TRBJ1-1, the complete variable domain is EPEVTQTPSHQVTQMGQEVILRCVPISNHLYFYWYRQILGQKVEFLVSFYNNEISEKSEIFDDQFSVERPDGSNFTLKIRSTKLEDSAMYFCASSDVAENTEAFFGQGTRLTVV.

The chain employs TRBV6-2 or TRBV6-3 and TRBJ2-1; D call uncertain. V was shortened by 0 bases and J by 5 bases, with 5 bases between the two germline ends. The CDR3 loop spans 13 amino acids. The V gene's germline CDR1 is MNHEY and CDR2 SVGEGT. This chain's CDR3 is CASSYSEHNEQFF. CDR3 coding DNA: TGTGCCAGCAGTTACTCTGAGCACAATGAGCAGTTCTTC.